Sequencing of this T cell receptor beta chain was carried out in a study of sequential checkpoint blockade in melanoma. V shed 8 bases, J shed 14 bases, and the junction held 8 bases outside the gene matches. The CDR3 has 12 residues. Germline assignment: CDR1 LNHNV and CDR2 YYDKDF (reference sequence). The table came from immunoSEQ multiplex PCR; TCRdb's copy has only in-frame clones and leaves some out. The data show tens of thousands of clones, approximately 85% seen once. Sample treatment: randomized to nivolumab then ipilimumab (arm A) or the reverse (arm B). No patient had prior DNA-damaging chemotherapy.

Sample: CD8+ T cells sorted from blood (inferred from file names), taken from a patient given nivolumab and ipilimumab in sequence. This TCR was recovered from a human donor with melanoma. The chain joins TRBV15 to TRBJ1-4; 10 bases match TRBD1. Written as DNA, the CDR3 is TGTGCCACCGGCGGACAGGGGGTTGAGCTGTTTTTT. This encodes CATGGQGVELFF.